Shown below are 27 T cell receptor beta chains from a single sample sequenced in a study of cytomegalovirus exposure and HLA in healthy donors. PCR involved 60 Vbeta and 13 Jbeta primers. Data came from immunoSEQ multiplex PCR; TCRdb stores just in-frame clones and leaves some out. The sample data list 150,000 to 200,000 clones. Specimen: PBMCs. Receptor source: a woman aged 18-29 years in good health and CMV-seropositive.

The chain employs TRBV29-1 and TRBJ2-3, with D possibly TRBD1 on 5 matching bases. CDR1 is SQVTM, CDR2 ANQGSEA, per germline. The V gene lost 3 bases and the J gene lost 0 bases, with 10 bases spanning the gap. There are 14 residues in the CDR3. CDR3 residues: CSVEPAGSTDTQYF. The DNA for the CDR3 is TGCAGCGTTGAGCCGGCAGGGAGCACAGATACGCAGTATTTT.

The genes are TRBV30 and TRBJ1-5; D unclear. This CDR3 has 14 amino acids. V shed 1 base and J shed 5 bases, with 12 bases lying between them. Germline CDR1 is GTSNPN and CDR2 is SVGIG (reference sequence). The CDR3 coding sequence is TGTGCCTGGAGTGGTGGCAGGCGTGATCAGCCCCAGCATTTT. Amino acid sequence: CAWSGGRRDQPQHF.

The rearrangement uses TRBV5-4 and TRBJ2-7; 7 bases are a match to TRBD1. The CDR3 runs 15 residues. The germline V gene has CDR1 SGHNT and CDR2 YYREEE (reference sequence). Trimming cost V 1 base and J 5 bases; bases outside gene matches: 9. CDR3 in amino acids: CASSLPRTGPDEQYF. CDR3 nucleotide sequence: TGTGCCAGCAGCTTGCCCCGGACAGGACCGGACGAGCAGTACTTC.

The chain carries TRBV9 and TRBJ2-2, with 10 bases fitting TRBD2. There are 16 residues in the CDR3. From germline, CDR1 is SGDLS and CDR2 YYNGEE. J was trimmed by 4 bases and V by 2 bases; bases with no gene match: 5. The CDR3 loop is CASSVLAGVGTGELFF. CDR3 nucleotide sequence: TGTGCCAGCAGCGTCCTAGCGGGGGTGGGCACCGGGGAGCTGTTTTTT.

This sequence joins TRBV5-6 and TRBJ2-5; a possible D gene is TRBD1 (6 bases). CDR3 length: 13 residues. With 0 bases removed from V and 5 bases from J, the gap between germline ends came to 8 bases. Per germline, CDR1 SGHDT and CDR2 YYEEEE. The CDR3 is CASSLAGDETQYF. CDR3 sequence (DNA): TGTGCCAGCAGCTTGGCAGGGGATGAGACCCAGTACTTC.

J is TRBJ2-7 and V is TRBV5-4; 8 bases match TRBD2. Losses at the gene ends were 1 base for V and 2 bases for J; bases not matched to a gene: 5. Germline-derived CDR1 and CDR2 are SGHNT and YYREEE (reference sequence). This CDR3 contains 15 residues. DNA of the CDR3: TGTGCCAGCAGCTTGTCGAGCGGGAGTGCCTACGAGCAGTACTTC. It encodes CASSLSSGSAYEQYF. The full variable domain, its missing parts supplied by reference TRBV5-4 and TRBJ2-7, is ETGVTQSPTHLIKTRGQQVTLRCSSQSGHNTVSWYQQALGQGPQFIFQYYREEENGRGNFPPRFSGLQFPNYSSELNVNALELDDSALYLCASSLSSGSAYEQYFGPGTRLTVT.

J is TRBJ1-1 and V is TRBV6-5; D gene ambiguous. The length of the CDR3 is 11 residues. From germline, CDR1 is MNHEY and CDR2 SVGAGI. Trimming took off 6 bases at V and 1 base at J, with 3 bases between the two ends. CDR3 bases: TGTGCCAGCAGCTGGAACACTGAAGCTTTCTTT. Translating gives CASSWNTEAFF.

J is TRBJ2-2 and V is TRBV6-5; 12 positions agree with TRBD2. This CDR3 is built from 15 residues. V lost 7 bases to trimming and J lost 7 bases; unmatched junction nucleotides: 7. The germline V gene encodes CDR1 MNHEY and CDR2 SVGAGI. CDR3 sequence: CASTDQLAGGGELFF. The DNA of the CDR3 is TGTGCCAGCACCGACCAACTAGCGGGGGGCGGGGAGCTGTTTTTT.

The chain uses TRBV6-5 and TRBJ2-5, with a weak D call TRBD2 (6 bases). The CDR3 is made up of 12 amino acids. Trimming took off 6 bases at V and 2 bases at J, with 7 bases between the two ends. Germline values: CDR1 MNHEY, CDR2 SVGAGI. The CDR3: CASRGGQETQYF. The CDR3 DNA reads TGTGCCAGCAGGGGGGGTCAAGAGACCCAGTACTTC.

The chain links TRBV6-1 to TRBJ1-2; tentative D call: TRBD1 (5 bases). The V gene lost 7 bases and the J gene lost 4 bases, with 13 bases spanning the gap. Germline V CDR1 and CDR2: MNHNS, SASEGT. The CDR3 extends over 13 amino acids. CDR3 residues: CASIFRGGYGYTF. The CDR3 DNA is TGTGCCAGCATCTTCCGGGGGGGCTATGGCTACACCTTC.

In nucleotides, the CDR3 is TGTGCCAGCTCACCAGGGGGGGGGCGCGGTCAGCCCCAGCATTTT. Its protein is CASSPGGGRGQPQHF. This chain links TRBV18 with TRBJ1-5; possible D gene TRBD1, 6 bases. The CDR3 extends over 15 amino acids. Trimming removed 2 bases from V and 6 bases from J, with 14 bases in between. Germline V lookup: CDR1 KGHSH, CDR2 LQKENI.

The chain recombines TRBV6-5 with TRBJ1-3, with D unclear. The CDR3 is 14 amino acids. Germline assignment: CDR1 MNHEY and CDR2 SVGAGI. Trimming removed 7 bases from V and 0 bases from J, with 10 bases in between. CDR3 in DNA: TGTGCCAGCACTCTTGGCGGCTCTGGAAACACCATATATTTT. Its protein is CASTLGGSGNTIYF.

CDR3 protein: CASSSTDRVRGDTQYF. DNA of the CDR3: TGCGCCAGCAGCTCCACTGACAGGGTTAGGGGAGATACGCAGTATTTT. The chain couples TRBV4-3 to TRBJ2-3, with TRBD1 matching 7 bases. With V trimmed by 5 bases and J by 5 bases, 13 bases remained unmatched. Germline-derived CDR1 and CDR2 are LGHNA and YSLEER. The CDR3 has 16 amino acids.

J is TRBJ2-2 and V is TRBV9; D not resolved. The CDR3 spans 16 residues. The V end lost 0 bases, the J end lost 0 bases, and 9 bases lay between the germline ends. The V gene's germline CDR1 is SGDLS and CDR2 YYNGEE. In DNA form, the CDR3 reads TGTGCCAGCAGCGTAGAATGGGCTTCGAACACCGGGGAGCTGTTTTTT. Its protein is CASSVEWASNTGELFF.

The chain recombines TRBV7-7 with TRBJ2-1, with 8 bases identical to TRBD2. Germline V gene lookup returns CDR1 SSHAT and CDR2 FNYEAQ (reference sequence). CDR3 length: 17 amino acids. V dropped 5 bases and J dropped 3; count of bases not matched to a gene: 12. CDR3 residues: CASSPKPGTSHYNEQFF. The CDR3 nucleotides are TGTGCCAGCAGCCCCAAGCCCGGGACTAGTCACTACAATGAGCAGTTCTTC.

This rearrangement joins TRBV9 to TRBJ1-2, with D possibly matching TRBD1 (6 bases). V was shortened by 0 bases and J by 4 bases, with 16 bases between the two germline ends. This CDR3 contains 16 residues. The germline gives CDR1 SGDLS, CDR2 YYNGEE. The DNA of the CDR3 is TGTGCCAGCAGCGTAGCTCGGACAGCGGAATTCTATGGCTACACCTTC. This translates into CASSVARTAEFYGYTF.

V is TRBV7-8 and J is TRBJ2-7; D is unclear. Germline loops: CDR1 SGHVS, CDR2 FQNEAQ. Trimming left V 0 bases short and J 2 bases short, with 5 bases between. The CDR3 has 13 residues. The CDR3 DNA sequence: TGTGCCAGCAGCTTAGCAGGAGCCTACGAGCAGTACTTC. Translation: CASSLAGAYEQYF.

V is TRBV6-5 and J is TRBJ2-4; the D gene is possibly TRBD1 (6 bases). Germline V gives CDR1 MNHEY, CDR2 SVGAGI. The CDR3 sequence is 13 residues long. Trimming removed 6 bases at V and 14 bases at J, with 20 bases between. The CDR3 is CASSRPGTFQEYF. CDR3 sequence (DNA): TGTGCCAGCAGCCGTCCCGGGACATTTCAGGAGTACTTC.

CDR3 in DNA: TGCGCCAGCAGCCAAAACTATGCCGGTACAACTAATGAAAAACTGTTTTTT. Translation: CASSQNYAGTTNEKLFF. J is TRBJ1-4 and V is TRBV4-3; no definite D call. Germline assignment: CDR1 LGHNA and CDR2 YSLEER. The V end was cut by 2 bases, the J end by 0 bases, with 13 bases between. This CDR3 contains 17 residues.

V usage is TRBV14 and J usage is TRBJ1-2; 7 bases fit TRBD1. With V trimmed by 1 base and J by 0 bases, 2 bases remained unmatched. CDR1 is SGHDN and CDR2 is FVKESK in the germline V gene. This CDR3 is 15 amino acids long. In DNA form, the CDR3 reads TGTGCCAGCAGCCAAGGAGACAGGGCTAACTATGGCTACACCTTC. This translates into CASSQGDRANYGYTF.

The rearrangement links TRBV27 to TRBJ2-7, with 8 bases that match TRBD2. J gave up 0 bases and V 7 bases, and 8 bases lay outside the gene matches. Germline values: CDR1 MNHEY, CDR2 SMNVEV (reference sequence). The CDR3 has 15 amino acids. CDR3 nucleotide sequence: TGTGCCAGCACCCGGGAGGGGGGGTCCTCCTACGAGCAGTACTTC. It codes for CASTREGGSSYEQYF.

The chain recombines TRBV30 with TRBJ1-1; the D is unclear. The CDR3 totals 13 residues. V lost 0 bases, J lost 3 bases, and 8 bases lay in between. CDR1 is GTSNPN and CDR2 is SVGIG in the germline V gene (reference sequence). CDR3 DNA sequence: TGTGCCTGGAGTGTCCGACAACACACTGAAGCTTTCTTT. This codes for CAWSVRQHTEAFF.

The genes are TRBV4-2 and TRBJ1-1; D gene unclear. V gave up 0 bases and J gave up 1 base, with 12 bases separating them. The CDR3 length is 16 residues. Per the germline V gene, CDR1 is LGHNA and CDR2 is YNFKEQ. DNA for the CDR3: TGTGCCAGCAGCCAAGATTCCTTACCTAAGAACACTGAAGCTTTCTTT. Amino acid sequence: CASSQDSLPKNTEAFF.

The gene calls are TRBV30 and TRBJ1-1; the match to TRBD1 covers 10 bases. This CDR3 has 17 amino acids. The germline V gene encodes CDR1 GTSNPN and CDR2 SVGIG (reference sequence). V was clipped by 0 bases and J by 1 base; unmatched bases: 8. CDR3 in amino acids: CAWSVKRGQGKNTEAFF. Here the CDR3 DNA reads TGTGCCTGGAGTGTGAAGAGGGGACAGGGGAAGAACACTGAAGCTTTCTTT.

The chain couples TRBV6-6 to TRBJ2-7, with D tentatively TRBD1 (6 bases). There are 13 residues in the CDR3. Germline-derived CDR1 and CDR2 are MNHNY and SVGAGI (reference sequence). The V and J ends lost 5 bases and 1 base respectively, with 9 bases between them. Here the CDR3 reads CASSLQGSYEQYF. The CDR3, as DNA: TGTGCCAGCAGTCTACAGGGATCCTACGAGCAGTACTTC.

V gene TRBV4-3 combines with J gene TRBJ1-1, with 9 bases aligning to TRBD1. The V segment lost 2 bases and the J segment 5 bases; nucleotides outside the gene matches: 12. This CDR3 region has 17 residues. CDR1 is LGHNA, CDR2 YSLEER, per germline. The CDR3 DNA reads as TGCGCCAGCAGCCAATGGCCCCTACAGGGGGCGCGAACTGAAGCTTTCTTT. Its translation: CASSQWPLQGARTEAFF.

The gene calls are TRBV6-5 and TRBJ1-5, with 8 bases fitting TRBD1. Looked up from germline, CDR1 is MNHEY and CDR2 is SVGAGI. The V segment lost 6 bases and the J segment 3 bases; nucleotides outside the gene matches: 7. The CDR3 length is 15 residues. CDR3 DNA sequence: TGTGCCAGCAGCGCGGGACAGGCCCACAATCAGCCCCAGCATTTT. Its protein is CASSAGQAHNQPQHF.